Shown below are 15 T cell receptor beta chains from a single sample sequenced in a study of cytomegalovirus exposure and HLA in healthy donors. The PCR ran on 60 Vbeta and 13 Jbeta primers. TCRdb keeps only in-frame clones here, not all; method: immunoSEQ multiplex PCR. The sample has over 200,000 clones, 82% seen once. Specimen: PBMCs. The receptors derive from a woman between 40 and 50 years old in good health and CMV-seropositive.

This clone appeared once. This chain uses TRBV4-3 with TRBJ2-5, with D hard to call. Germline V lookup: CDR1 LGHNA, CDR2 YSLEER. The CDR3 is 17 amino acids. The V end was cut by 0 bases, the J end by 5 bases, with 19 bases between. CDR3 sequence reads: CASSQDWIALMWETQYF. Here the CDR3 DNA reads TGCGCCAGCAGCCAAGATTGGATAGCCTTAATGTGGGAGACCCAGTACTTC.

The gene calls are TRBV27 and TRBJ2-7, with TRBD1 matching 12 bases. CDR1 is MNHEY and CDR2 is SMNVEV in the germline V gene (reference sequence). CDR3 size: 15 residues. The trim removed 1 base at V and 4 bases at J, leaving 2 bases unmatched. CDR3 coding DNA: TGTGCCAGCAGTTTATGGGACAGGGGGCGGTACGAGCAGTACTTC. This gives the protein CASSLWDRGRYEQYF.

This clone was recorded only once. This rearrangement joins TRBV27 to TRBJ1-1; no reliable D call. Germline V CDR1 and CDR2: MNHEY, SMNVEV (reference sequence). This CDR3 spans 15 amino acids. V was cut by 2 bases and J by 0 bases, with 10 bases left in between. The CDR3 DNA follows: TGTGCCAGCAGTTTAAGTTACCAGATGAACACTGAAGCTTTCTTT. It is translated as CASSLSYQMNTEAFF.

The CDR3 DNA reads TGCGCCAGCAGCTTGGCCCCAGGGGAAACCGGGGAGCTGTTTTTT. It is translated as CASSLAPGETGELFF. The rearrangement links TRBV5-1 to TRBJ2-2, with a tentative D call TRBD1 (6 bases). CDR1 SGHRS and CDR2 YFSETQ come from the germline V gene. CDR3 length: 15 residues. V lost 0 bases to trimming and J lost 5 bases, with 11 bases between them.

This chain links TRBV7-3 with TRBJ2-3, with a possible D match to TRBD2 (6 bases). The length of the CDR3 is 14 residues. Germline CDR1 reads SGHTA; CDR2 reads FQGTGA. Trimming pared 0 bases from V and 8 bases from J, leaving 12 bases between. The chain's CDR3 is CASSLTGGDGTQYF. Here the CDR3 DNA reads TGTGCCAGCAGCTTAACCGGCGGGGACGGTACGCAGTATTTT.

As concerns this clone: An end of the junction differs from the germline gene, which may be a read error. The V and J genes are TRBV6-1 and TRBJ2-3; 8 bases map to TRBD2. The CDR3 has 11 amino acids. The germline V gene encodes CDR1 MNHNS and CDR2 SASEGT. The CDR3 here is CASSERSGGKF. CDR3 DNA sequence: TGTGCCAGCAGTGAACGGAGCGGGGGTAAATTT.

The chain recombines TRBV7-2 with TRBJ2-1; TRBD2 might be the D (6 bases). The V end was cut by 5 bases, the J end by 3 bases, with 17 bases between. The CDR3 has 16 amino acids. Germline CDR1 reads SGHTA; CDR2 reads FQGNSA. The CDR3 region is CASSSQLARIYNEQFF. The CDR3 DNA sequence: TGTGCCAGCAGCAGCCAGCTAGCGAGGATCTACAATGAGCAGTTCTTC.

The V call is TRBV7-9, the J call TRBJ2-7; a weak D match, TRBD1 (6 bases). Trimming removed 5 bases at V and 7 bases at J, with 18 bases between. Germline-derived CDR1 and CDR2 are SEHNR and FQNEAQ (reference sequence). This CDR3 has 14 amino acids. The chain's CDR3 is CASSQGTISLEQYF. The CDR3 bases are TGTGCCAGCAGCCAAGGGACAATCTCCCTAGAGCAGTACTTC.

The chain joins TRBV5-1 to TRBJ2-1; 9 nucleotides line up with TRBD2. CDR3 length: 15 residues. Germline CDR1 is SGHRS and CDR2 is YFSETQ. The trim removed 2 bases at V and 5 bases at J, leaving 5 bases unmatched. The CDR3 coding sequence is TGCGCCAGCAGCTTTGTAGCGGGAGAAAACAATGAGCAGTTCTTC. Translating gives CASSFVAGENNEQFF.

The chain employs TRBV4-1 and TRBJ1-2; possible D gene TRBD1, 6 bases. Between the trimmed V and J ends, which lost 1 base and 8 bases, there was a span of 20 bases. Germline CDR1 MGHRA, CDR2 YSYEKL. This CDR3 region has 16 residues. In nucleotides, the CDR3 is TGCGCCAGCAGCCAAGGATTACGGGGGGCGCCTAACGGCTACACCTTC. Translating it yields CASSQGLRGAPNGYTF.

V usage is TRBV7-9 and J usage is TRBJ2-3, with 13 positions matching TRBD2. The CDR3 has 15 residues. Germline values: CDR1 SEHNR, CDR2 FQNEAQ (reference sequence). Trimming removed 2 bases from V and 6 bases from J; junction bases left unmatched: 2. The CDR3 loop reads CASSLMGLAGDTQYF. The DNA of the CDR3 is TGTGCCAGCAGCTTAATGGGACTAGCGGGGGATACGCAGTATTTT.

The chain couples TRBV6-5 to TRBJ2-5; possible D gene TRBD2, 5 bases. Per germline, CDR1 MNHEY and CDR2 SVGAGI. The CDR3 length is 13 residues. V lost 8 bases and J 2 bases, leaving 12 bases between the germline ends. CDR3: CASGSWTQETQYF. CDR3 coding DNA: TGTGCCAGCGGATCGTGGACTCAAGAGACCCAGTACTTC.

This clone was seen a few times. The chain links TRBV6-1 to TRBJ2-2; tentative D call: TRBD1 (6 bases). The germline V and J ends were trimmed by 6 bases and 0 bases, with 11 bases remaining between them. Germline V gives CDR1 MNHNS, CDR2 SASEGT. This CDR3 is 15 amino acids long. The CDR3 DNA follows: TGTGCCAGCAGCGTGGACAGAGCGAACACCGGGGAGCTGTTTTTT. It is translated as CASSVDRANTGELFF.

The chain has TRBV6-1 and TRBJ1-2; a weak D match, TRBD1 (6 bases). This CDR3 is built from 15 residues. The V and J ends lost 8 bases and 5 bases respectively, with 21 bases between them. From germline, CDR1 is MNHNS and CDR2 SASEGT. CDR3 in amino acids: CASLLGWGQGYGYTF. In DNA, the CDR3 is TGTGCCAGCCTACTGGGGTGGGGGCAGGGTTATGGCTACACCTTC.

The V and J genes are TRBV7-2 and TRBJ1-2, with D unclear. Germline values: CDR1 SGHTA, CDR2 FQGNSA. V was trimmed by 3 bases and J by 5 bases, leaving 7 bases between them. This CDR3 is built from 12 residues. CDR3 region: CASSLITYGYTF. CDR3 nucleotide sequence: TGTGCCAGCAGCTTGATCACTTATGGCTACACCTTC.